The following is a TCR beta chain sequence with its context. What it binds is unknown. The CDR3 is 16 residues long. V lost 0 bases and J 2 bases, leaving 14 bases between the germline ends. Germline values: CDR1 LNHNV, CDR2 YYDKDF (reference sequence). The sample belongs to a study of cytomegalovirus exposure and HLA in healthy donors. Study-wide results and limits: Researchers reported that three CMV-associated chains were confirmed in vitro as CMV antigen-specific.

The study ran its PCR with 60 Vbeta and 13 Jbeta primers. The assay was immunoSEQ multiplex PCR, and TCRdb's table has in-frame clones only and misses some. Of some 190,000 clones listed, 75% to 85% were seen once; the top ten hold more than 1.5%. This chain links TRBV15 with TRBJ2-7, with D perhaps matching TRBD2 (5 bases). The sample consisted of PBMCs. The receptor comes from a woman between 50 and 59 years old in good health and CMV-seronegative. The CDR3 bases are TGTGCCACCAGCAGAGATAGAGGACTCACACCCTACGAGCAGTACTTC. It is translated as CATSRDRGLTPYEQYF.